This T cell receptor (beta chain) is from a study of T cells after posttransplantation cyclophosphamide. Points from the study as a whole: After PTCy, TRB diversity resembled that of CNI/methotrexate controls. Tissue-infiltrating T cells from skin or gut overlapped little with blood T cells. Donor-recipient repertoire similarity was low at 1-2 months, rising over year one.

Assay: immunoSEQ multiplex PCR; the TCRdb copy retains only in-frame clones and omits some. The sample carries fewer than 15,000 clones, roughly 2% recorded once. A marrow graft followed busulfan-fludarabine conditioning, with cyclophosphamide on days +3 and +4. The CDR3 is 11 residues long. Trimming stripped 4 bases from V and 4 bases from J, with 5 bases between. Germline-derived CDR1 and CDR2 are SGHTS and YDEGEE. On this clone: No antigen is known for it.

Material: PBMCs, obtained after allogeneic stem cell transplant with posttransplant cyclophosphamide. This sequence originates from a male patient aged 25-45 years who received an allogeneic stem cell transplant from a related donor, was CMV-positive, and had no GVHD. Some of these T cells may belong to the graft donor. J is TRBJ1-2 and V is TRBV5-8; D is uncertain. CDR3 nucleotides: TGTGCCAGCAGCCTCCTCTATGGCTACACCTTC. Translation gives CASSLLYGYTF. Full variable domain (missing parts from reference TRBV5-8 and TRBJ1-2): EAGVTQSPTHLIKTRGQQATLRCSPISGHTSVYWYQQALGLGLQFLLWYDEGEERNRGNFPPRFSGRQFPNYSSELNVNALELEDSALYLCASSLLYGYTFGSGTRLTVV.